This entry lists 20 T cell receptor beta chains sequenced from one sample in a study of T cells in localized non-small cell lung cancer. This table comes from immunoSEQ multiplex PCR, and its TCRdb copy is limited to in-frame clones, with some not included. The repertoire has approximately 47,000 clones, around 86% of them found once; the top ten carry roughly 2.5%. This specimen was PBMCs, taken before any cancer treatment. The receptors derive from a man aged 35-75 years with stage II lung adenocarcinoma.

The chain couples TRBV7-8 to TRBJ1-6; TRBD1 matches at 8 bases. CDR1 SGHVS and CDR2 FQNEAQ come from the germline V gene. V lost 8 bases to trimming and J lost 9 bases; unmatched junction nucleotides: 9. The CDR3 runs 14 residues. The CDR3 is CASREQGVISPLHF. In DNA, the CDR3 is TGTGCCAGCCGTGAACAGGGGGTGATTTCACCCCTCCACTTT.

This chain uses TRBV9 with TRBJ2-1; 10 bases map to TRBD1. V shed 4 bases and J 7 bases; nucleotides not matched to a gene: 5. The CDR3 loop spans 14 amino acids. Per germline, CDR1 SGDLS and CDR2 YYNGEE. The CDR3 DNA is TGTGCCAGCAGCACGCCGGGACAGGGGAATGAGCAGTTCTTC. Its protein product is CASSTPGQGNEQFF.

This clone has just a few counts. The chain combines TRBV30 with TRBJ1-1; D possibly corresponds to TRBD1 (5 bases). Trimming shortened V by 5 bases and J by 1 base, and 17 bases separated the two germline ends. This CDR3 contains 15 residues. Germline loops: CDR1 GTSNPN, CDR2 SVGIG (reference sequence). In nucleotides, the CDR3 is TGTGCCTGGGGGATTCAGGGAGGAGGGAACACTGAAGCTTTCTTT. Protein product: CAWGIQGGGNTEAFF.

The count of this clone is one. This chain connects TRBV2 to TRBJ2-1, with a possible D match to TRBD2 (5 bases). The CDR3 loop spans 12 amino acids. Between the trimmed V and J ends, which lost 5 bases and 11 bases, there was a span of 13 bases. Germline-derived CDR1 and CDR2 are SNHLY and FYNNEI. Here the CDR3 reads CASSTEGRQQFF. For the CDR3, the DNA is TGTGCCAGCAGTACCGAGGGCAGGCAGCAGTTCTTC.

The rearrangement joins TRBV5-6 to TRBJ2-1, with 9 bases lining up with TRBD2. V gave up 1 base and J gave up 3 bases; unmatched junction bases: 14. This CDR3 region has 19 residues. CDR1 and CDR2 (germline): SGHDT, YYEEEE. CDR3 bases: TGTGCCAGCAGCTTGCATAGCGGGGGATACACATCCTACTACAATGAGCAGTTCTTC. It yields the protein CASSLHSGGYTSYYNEQFF.

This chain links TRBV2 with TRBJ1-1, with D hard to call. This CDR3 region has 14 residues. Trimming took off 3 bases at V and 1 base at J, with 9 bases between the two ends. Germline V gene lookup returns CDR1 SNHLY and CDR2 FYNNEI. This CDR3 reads CASSEVGPNTEAFF. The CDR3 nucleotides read TGTGCCAGCAGTGAGGTAGGGCCGAACACTGAAGCTTTCTTT.

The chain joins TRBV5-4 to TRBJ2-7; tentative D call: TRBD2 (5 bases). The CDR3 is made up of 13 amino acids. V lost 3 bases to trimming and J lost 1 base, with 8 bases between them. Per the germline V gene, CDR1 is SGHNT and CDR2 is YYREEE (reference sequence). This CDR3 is CASSSWESYEQYF. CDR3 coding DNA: TGTGCCAGCAGCTCCTGGGAGTCCTACGAGCAGTACTTC.

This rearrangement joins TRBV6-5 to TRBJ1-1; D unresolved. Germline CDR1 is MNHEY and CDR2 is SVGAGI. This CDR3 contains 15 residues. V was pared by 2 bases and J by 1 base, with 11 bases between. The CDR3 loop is CASSYAGVANTEAFF. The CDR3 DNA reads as TGTGCCAGCAGTTACGCCGGGGTGGCGAACACTGAAGCTTTCTTT.

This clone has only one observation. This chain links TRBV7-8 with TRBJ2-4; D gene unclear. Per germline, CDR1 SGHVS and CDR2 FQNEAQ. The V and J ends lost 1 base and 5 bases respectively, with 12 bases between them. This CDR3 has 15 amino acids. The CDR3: CASSLGRRFQNIQYF. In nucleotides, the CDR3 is TGTGCCAGCAGCTTAGGTCGCAGGTTCCAAAACATTCAGTACTTC.

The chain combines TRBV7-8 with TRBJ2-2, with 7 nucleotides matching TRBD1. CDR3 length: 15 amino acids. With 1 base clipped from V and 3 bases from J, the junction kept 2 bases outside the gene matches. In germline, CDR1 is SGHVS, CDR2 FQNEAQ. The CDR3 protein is CASSLEGAYTGELFF. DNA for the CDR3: TGTGCCAGCAGCTTAGAGGGGGCGTACACCGGGGAGCTGTTTTTT.

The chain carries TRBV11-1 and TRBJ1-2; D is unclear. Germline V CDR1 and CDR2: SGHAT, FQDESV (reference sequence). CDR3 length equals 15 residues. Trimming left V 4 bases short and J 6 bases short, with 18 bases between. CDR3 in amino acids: CASSSDFTVRHGYTF. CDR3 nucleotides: TGTGCCAGCAGCTCCGACTTCACCGTTCGACATGGCTACACCTTC.

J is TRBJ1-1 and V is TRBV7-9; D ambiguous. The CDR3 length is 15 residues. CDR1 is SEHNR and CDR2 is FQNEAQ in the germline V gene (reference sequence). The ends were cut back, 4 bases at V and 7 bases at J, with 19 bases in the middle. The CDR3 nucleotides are TGTGCCAGCAGCTCCCAGGCCCTCCGTTACTTTGAAGCTTTCTTT. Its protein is CASSSQALRYFEAFF.

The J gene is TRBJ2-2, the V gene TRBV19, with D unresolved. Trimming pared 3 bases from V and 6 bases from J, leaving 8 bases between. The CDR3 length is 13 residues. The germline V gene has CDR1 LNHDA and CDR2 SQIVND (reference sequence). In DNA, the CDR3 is TGTGCCAGTAGTATTAGTGAGGCCGGGGAGCTGTTTTTT. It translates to CASSISEAGELFF.

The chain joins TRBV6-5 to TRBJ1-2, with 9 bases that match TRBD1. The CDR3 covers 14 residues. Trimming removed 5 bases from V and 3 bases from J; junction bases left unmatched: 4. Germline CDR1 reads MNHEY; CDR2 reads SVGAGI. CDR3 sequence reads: CASSPRDRDYGYTF. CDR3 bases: TGTGCCAGCAGTCCCCGGGACAGGGACTATGGCTACACCTTC.

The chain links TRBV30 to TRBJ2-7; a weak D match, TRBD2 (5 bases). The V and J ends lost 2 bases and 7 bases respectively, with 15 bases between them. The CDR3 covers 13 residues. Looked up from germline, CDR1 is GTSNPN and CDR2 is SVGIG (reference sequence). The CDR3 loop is CAWSPQSSGEQYF. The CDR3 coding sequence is TGTGCCTGGAGTCCACAGTCATCGGGGGAGCAGTACTTC.

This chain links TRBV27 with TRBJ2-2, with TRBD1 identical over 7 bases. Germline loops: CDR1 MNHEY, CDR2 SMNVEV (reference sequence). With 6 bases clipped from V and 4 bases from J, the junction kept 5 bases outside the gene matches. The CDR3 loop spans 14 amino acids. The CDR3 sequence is CASSPGGGTGELFF. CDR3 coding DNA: TGTGCCAGCAGCCCAGGGGGTGGCACCGGGGAGCTGTTTTTT.

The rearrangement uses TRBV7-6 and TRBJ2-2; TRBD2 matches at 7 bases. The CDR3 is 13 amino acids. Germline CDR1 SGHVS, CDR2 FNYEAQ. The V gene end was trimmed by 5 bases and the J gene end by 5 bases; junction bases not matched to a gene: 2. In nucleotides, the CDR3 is TGTGCCAGCAGCCGGACTAGTACCGGGGAGCTGTTTTTT. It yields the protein CASSRTSTGELFF.

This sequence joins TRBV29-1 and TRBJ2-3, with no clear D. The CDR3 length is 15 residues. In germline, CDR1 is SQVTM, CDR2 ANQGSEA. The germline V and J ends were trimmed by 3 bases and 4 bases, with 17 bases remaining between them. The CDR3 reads CSVDRDGVSPDTQYF. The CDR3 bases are TGCAGCGTTGACCGAGACGGTGTTAGTCCAGATACGCAGTATTTT.

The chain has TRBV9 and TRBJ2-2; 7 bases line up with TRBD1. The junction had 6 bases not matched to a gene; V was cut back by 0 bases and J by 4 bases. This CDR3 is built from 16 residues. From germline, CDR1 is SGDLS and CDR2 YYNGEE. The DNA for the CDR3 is TGTGCCAGCAGCGTAGAAACAGGGGTGGGCACCGGGGAGCTGTTTTTT. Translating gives CASSVETGVGTGELFF. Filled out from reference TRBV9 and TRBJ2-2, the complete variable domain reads DSGVTQTPKHLITATGQRVTLRCSPRSGDLSVYWYQQSLDQGLQFLIQYYNGEERAKGNILERFSAQQFPDLHSELNLSSLELGDSALYFCASSVETGVGTGELFFGEGSRLTVL.

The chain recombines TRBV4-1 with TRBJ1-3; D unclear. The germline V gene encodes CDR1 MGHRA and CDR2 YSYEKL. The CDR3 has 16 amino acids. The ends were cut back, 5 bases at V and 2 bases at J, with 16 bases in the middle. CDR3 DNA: TGCGCCAGCAGCGACCCAAACGGCAGCCCTGGAAACACCATATATTTT. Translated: CASSDPNGSPGNTIYF.